Shown below are 27 T cell receptor beta chains from a single sample sequenced in a study of T cell repertoires in cytomegalovirus infection (dated by TCRdb to about 2019). Data came from an Illumina HiSeq 1500. TCRdb passed the public sequencing reads through fastp at Q25 and MiXCR, retaining productive beta sequences. Each record represents a unique CDR3 protein, reported with the most common genes and DNA among its rows. The sample records a few hundred thousand distinct CDR3 sequences, roughly 9.5% of which are singletons. The leading ten clones occupy 3.5% to 4.5% of the sample. The sample comprised PBMCs. All receptors come from a human donor in good health (CMV status not recorded). Some clones in this sample may be carry-over from other donors' samples.

As to this clonotype: This may stem from a read error, because a much larger clone lies one nucleotide away. It is likely a read error, because the conserved phenylalanine at the end of the CDR3 is missing. The chain employs TRBV11-2 and TRBJ1-6, with 7 bases identical to TRBD1. The CDR3 covers 13 residues. The ends lost 8 bases at V and 6 bases at J; junction bases unmatched: 4. Germline loops: CDR1 SGHAT, CDR2 FQNNGV. The CDR3 reads CASVGTANSPLHY. Here the CDR3 DNA reads TGTGCCAGCGTTGGGACAGCTAATTCACCCCTCCACTAT.

This clonotype was detected many times. V and J are TRBV12-3 or TRBV12-4 and TRBJ1-4, with 10 bases matching TRBD1. V shed 5 bases, J shed 6 bases, and the junction held 12 bases outside the gene matches. CDR3 length equals 17 residues. CDR3 in amino acids: CASSPLPGQGTYEKLFF. For the CDR3, the DNA is TGTGCCAGCAGTCCATTACCGGGACAGGGGACTTATGAAAAACTGTTTTTT.

This clonotype appeared a few times. J is TRBJ1-5 and V is TRBV12-3 or TRBV12-4, with D possibly being TRBD1 (5 bases). The CDR3 totals 14 residues. Trimming took 0 bases from V and 7 from J, leaving 10 bases between them. The DNA for the CDR3 is TGTGCCAGCAGTTTAGCAGGGGAGGGGCAGCCCCAGCATTTT. This encodes CASSLAGEGQPQHF.

This clonotype was seen at least ten times. The chain uses TRBV28 and TRBJ1-5, with TRBD1 identical over 7 bases. Germline V gives CDR1 MDHEN, CDR2 SYDVKM. With 11 bases clipped from V and 2 bases from J, the junction kept 6 bases outside the gene matches. The CDR3 sequence is 13 residues long. CDR3: CAVHRGGNQPQHF. CDR3 nucleotides: TGTGCCGTTCACAGGGGCGGCAATCAGCCCCAGCATTTT.

The sample holds many counts of this clonotype. The chain joins TRBV7-2 to TRBJ1-1; D gene unclear. Germline CDR1 is SGHTA and CDR2 is FQGNSA. V shed 2 bases and J shed 8 bases, with 9 bases lying between them. The CDR3 runs to 12 residues. The CDR3 DNA follows: TGTGCCAGCAGCTTACTGGCACTCGAAGCTTTCTTT. Its translation: CASSLLALEAFF. Full variable domain (outside the CDR3, taken from reference TRBV7-2 and TRBJ1-1): GAGVSQSPSNKVTEKGKDVELRCDPISGHTALYWYRQSLGQGLEFLIYFQGNSAPDKSGLPSDRFSAERTGGSVSTLTIQRTQQEDSAVYLCASSLLALEAFFGQGTRLTVV.

This clonotype showed up many times. This chain joins TRBV7-2 and TRBJ2-1, with 9 bases lining up with TRBD2. This CDR3 has 18 residues. Germline values: CDR1 SGHTA, CDR2 FQGNSA. V dropped 2 bases and J dropped 9; count of bases not matched to a gene: 17. The CDR3 region is CASSLRVWESSGAVEQFF. The CDR3 nucleotides read TGTGCCAGCAGCTTACGTGTATGGGAGTCTAGCGGGGCGGTTGAGCAGTTCTTC. The full variable domain, its missing parts supplied by reference TRBV7-2 and TRBJ2-1, is GAGVSQSPSNKVTEKGKDVELRCDPISGHTALYWYRQSLGQGLEFLIYFQGNSAPDKSGLPSDRFSAERTGGSVSTLTIQRTQQEDSAVYLCASSLRVWESSGAVEQFFGPGTRLTVL.

This clonotype has a handful of counts. The V gene is TRBV10-3, the J gene TRBJ1-1; weak D call: TRBD1 (5 bases). Trimming stripped 4 bases from V and 5 bases from J, with 8 bases between. CDR1 ENHRY and CDR2 SYGVKD come from the germline V gene. The CDR3 spans 12 residues. CDR3 in amino acids: CAISAGRTEAFF. The CDR3 DNA follows: TGTGCCATCAGTGCAGGGAGGACTGAAGCTTTCTTT.

This clonotype has just a few counts. This chain uses TRBV12-5 with TRBJ2-5; 10 bases are shared with TRBD2. CDR3 length: 15 amino acids. J was trimmed by 9 bases and V by 4 bases; bases with no gene match: 11. CDR1 and CDR2 from the germline V gene are LGHNT and FRNRAP. CDR3 DNA: TGTGCTAGTGGTTCGCGGACTAGCGGTTCGCAGCCCCAGTACTTC. Its translation is CASGSRTSGSQPQYF.

This clonotype occurred many times. The V and J genes are TRBV7-8 and TRBJ2-5; 10 positions agree with TRBD1. Looked up from germline, CDR1 is SGHVS and CDR2 is FQNEAQ. The CDR3 has 15 amino acids. J gave up 5 bases and V 3 bases, and 6 bases lay outside the gene matches. CDR3 residues: CASSLGQGNRETQYF. The DNA for the CDR3 is TGTGCCAGCAGCTTGGGACAGGGGAATCGGGAGACCCAGTACTTC.

This clonotype was recorded a few times. The chain employs TRBV19 and TRBJ2-5, with D possibly being TRBD1 (5 bases). V was pared by 5 bases and J by 5 bases, with 12 bases between. The CDR3 contains 13 residues. Per the germline V gene, CDR1 is LNHDA and CDR2 is SQIVND (reference sequence). CDR3 DNA sequence: TGTGCCAGTAGTCCAGGGTTTCGGGAGACCCAGTACTTC. The encoded protein is CASSPGFRETQYF.

This clonotype has a handful of counts. J is TRBJ1-1 and V is TRBV18; the match to TRBD1 covers 7 bases. This CDR3 is 15 amino acids long. The trim removed 5 bases at V and 7 bases at J, leaving 13 bases unmatched. Germline CDR1 KGHSH, CDR2 LQKENI. CDR3 bases: TGTGCCAGCTCATCAGTGATCCAGGGGGACAGTGAAGCTTTCTTT. Translating gives CASSSVIQGDSEAFF.

This clonotype has just a few counts. V and J are TRBV27 and TRBJ2-3; D is uncertain. Trimming took off 10 bases at V and 0 bases at J, with 11 bases between the two ends. Germline values: CDR1 MNHEY, CDR2 SMNVEV (reference sequence). This CDR3 is 13 amino acids long. CDR3 in amino acids: CAIRTTSTDTQYF. Written as DNA, the CDR3 is TGTGCCATCCGCACCACTAGCACAGATACGCAGTATTTT.

The chain is built from TRBV7-9 and TRBJ1-6; TRBD1 aligns across 7 bases. V shed 6 bases and J 7 bases; nucleotides not matched to a gene: 12. From germline, CDR1 is SEHNR and CDR2 FQNEAQ (reference sequence). This CDR3 contains 16 residues. The CDR3 nucleotides are TGTGCCAGCAGTCGCGGAAGGGACAGAACCAATTCACCCCTCCACTTT. Protein product: CASSRGRDRTNSPLHF.

This clonotype has a handful of counts. The genes are TRBV7-2 and TRBJ2-7; 14 positions match TRBD2. CDR3 length: 16 amino acids. V gave up 5 bases and J gave up 8 bases; unmatched junction bases: 11. Germline assignment: CDR1 SGHTA and CDR2 FQGNSA. CDR3 protein: CASSPTPGLAGVKQYF. In nucleotides, the CDR3 is TGTGCCAGCAGCCCGACGCCGGGACTAGCGGGAGTAAAGCAGTACTTC.

This clonotype came up many times. The rearrangement links TRBV7-6 to TRBJ2-3; 7 bases map to TRBD1. The CDR3 extends over 16 amino acids. With V trimmed by 5 bases and J by 2 bases, 10 bases remained unmatched. CDR1 is SGHVS, CDR2 FNYEAQ, per germline. The CDR3 loop reads CASSPSRDRLTDTQYF. The CDR3 region has the DNA TGTGCCAGCAGCCCCAGCCGGGACAGACTCACAGATACGCAGTATTTT.

In this sample, this clonotype turned up a few times. The genes are TRBV7-3 and TRBJ2-5; D may be TRBD2 (5 bases). In germline, CDR1 is SGHTA, CDR2 FQGTGA. V was pared by 1 base and J by 5 bases, with 14 bases between. The CDR3 has 15 residues. As DNA, the CDR3 is TGTGCCAGCAGCTTAAGTCAGAGTCCGGGGGAGACCCAGTACTTC. Protein: CASSLSQSPGETQYF.

The gene calls are TRBV28 and TRBJ2-3; unclear D gene. Germline values: CDR1 MDHEN, CDR2 SYDVKM. This CDR3 comprises 16 residues. V was clipped by 5 bases and J by 3 bases, with 18 bases between them. The CDR3 nucleotides read TGTGCCAGCAGTCTACCCCTTGGGGTTAGGACAGATACGCAGTATTTT. Its translation: CASSLPLGVRTDTQYF.

This rearrangement joins TRBV29-1 to TRBJ2-7, with D maybe TRBD2 (5 bases). V lost 4 bases and J 6 bases, leaving 13 bases between the germline ends. The CDR3 is made up of 12 amino acids. Per the germline V gene, CDR1 is SQVTM and CDR2 is ANQGSEA. CDR3 sequence reads: CSVVRDYGEQYF. For the CDR3, the DNA is TGCAGCGTTGTGAGAGACTACGGCGAGCAGTACTTC.

This clonotype appeared a few times. The CDR3 sequence is CASSLRVLSGREYEQYF. CDR3 in DNA: TGTGCCAGCAGCTTACGCGTTCTAAGCGGGAGGGAATACGAGCAGTACTTC. The chain carries TRBV7-8 and TRBJ2-7; 10 nucleotides match TRBD2. This CDR3 contains 17 residues. Unmatched junction bases numbered 11, after V lost 2 bases and J lost 4 bases. The germline gives CDR1 SGHVS, CDR2 FQNEAQ. Together with reference TRBV7-8 and TRBJ2-7, the CDR3 gives the full variable domain: GAGVSQSPRYKVAKRGQDVALRCDPISGHVSLFWYQQALGQGPEFLTYFQNEAQLDKSGLPSDRFFAERPEGSVSTLKIQRTQQEDSAVYLCASSLRVLSGREYEQYFGPGTRLTVT.

Regarding this clonotype: One junction end does not reproduce the germline sequence, and a read error may be involved. The chain joins TRBV6-6 to TRBJ2-1; perhaps TRBD2 as D (6 bases). From germline, CDR1 is MNHNY and CDR2 SVGAGI (reference sequence). The CDR3 extends over 13 amino acids. The chain's CDR3 is CASSMRDRNEQSF. In DNA, the CDR3 is TGTGCCAGCAGTATGCGGGACCGCAATGAGCAGTCCTTC.

This clonotype occurred many times. The chain recombines TRBV5-6 with TRBJ2-3; 7 positions agree with TRBD2. The germline V gene encodes CDR1 SGHDT and CDR2 YYEEEE. The CDR3 loop spans 15 amino acids. The V segment lost 7 bases and the J segment 4 bases; nucleotides outside the gene matches: 12. CDR3 in amino acids: CASVIGGGRADTQYF. CDR3 coding DNA: TGTGCCAGCGTCATCGGGGGAGGGAGGGCAGATACGCAGTATTTT. The full variable domain, rest sourced from reference TRBV5-6 and TRBJ2-3, is DAGVTQSPTHLIKTRGQQVTLRCSPKSGHDTVSWYQQALGQGPQFIFQYYEEEERQRGNFPDRFSGHQFPNYSSELNVNALLLGDSALYLCASVIGGGRADTQYFGPGTRLTVL.

This clonotype was counted between two and nine times. V and J are TRBV20-1 and TRBJ2-7; 8 bases line up with TRBD1. The CDR3 totals 15 residues. The V gene's germline CDR1 is DFQATT and CDR2 SNEGSKA (reference sequence). J gave up 6 bases and V 0 bases, and 10 bases lay outside the gene matches. The DNA for the CDR3 is TGCAGTGCTAGAGATCTGGGTGGGGGGACAGGCGAGCAGTACTTC. Amino acids: CSARDLGGGTGEQYF.

The chain has TRBV10-3 and TRBJ2-5, with 14 positions matching TRBD2. Per germline, CDR1 ENHRY and CDR2 SYGVKD. The V and J ends lost 9 bases and 5 bases, in that order; junction bases with no gene match: 5. The CDR3 loop spans 14 amino acids. CDR3 sequence reads: CAIGTSGGYETQYF. The CDR3 DNA reads TGTGCCATTGGGACTAGCGGGGGTTACGAGACCCAGTACTTC.

This clonotype came up many times. The rearrangement links TRBV6-1 to TRBJ2-3; 9 nucleotides agree with TRBD1. Germline CDR1 is MNHNS and CDR2 is SASEGT. The CDR3 consists of 14 residues. CDR3 region: CGSVTGGRTDTQYF. The DNA for the CDR3 is TGTGGCTCGGTAACAGGGGGCAGAACAGATACGCAGTATTTT.

This clonotype has just a few counts. J is TRBJ2-3 and V is TRBV5-4, with TRBD2 identical over 8 bases. The V gene end was trimmed by 8 bases and the J gene end by 5 bases; junction bases not matched to a gene: 10. The CDR3 is 14 amino acids. Germline values: CDR1 SGHNT, CDR2 YYREEE (reference sequence). The CDR3 protein is CASSTERELDTQYF. CDR3 sequence (DNA): TGTGCCAGTAGCACGGAGCGGGAGCTAGATACGCAGTATTTT.

This clonotype occurred many times. The chain uses TRBV19 and TRBJ1-3; D uncertain. This CDR3 region has 13 residues. V was trimmed by 3 bases and J by 6 bases, leaving 9 bases between them. Germline V gives CDR1 LNHDA, CDR2 SQIVND (reference sequence). CDR3 sequence reads: CASSIGLENTIYF. The CDR3 DNA reads TGTGCCAGTAGTATTGGTCTTGAAAACACCATATATTTT.

This clonotype was counted only a few times. The rearrangement uses TRBV7-9 and TRBJ1-6, with D possibly TRBD1 on 6 matching bases. Germline CDR1 and CDR2: SEHNR and FQNEAQ (reference sequence). Trimming removed 5 bases at V and 10 bases at J, with 18 bases between. This CDR3 has 15 amino acids. The CDR3 bases are TGTGCCAGCAGCCCCAAGGGGACAACCGAATCACCCCTCCACTTT. It yields the protein CASSPKGTTESPLHF.